Listed below are T cell receptor beta chains from one sample, sequenced in a study of post-analysis software for immune sequencing data. A single record per CDR3 protein comes from TCRdb applying MiXCR to the PCR reads. Of roughly 670,000 distinct CDR3 sequences in the sample, 59% were seen once. What was sequenced was blood. The source of these receptors is a girl aged 2 to 10 with multiple sclerosis. The CDR3 runs from the conserved cysteine through the conserved F or W. The D gene is left open where the match is weak. Some rows mark clone size as missing; the rest say once, few, many or name a class of expanded clone.

clone size	D gene	J gene	V gene	CDR3 protein	CDR3 DNA
.	TRBD1	TRBJ1-1	TRBV6-5	CASRRQGGGTEAFF	TGTGCCAGCAGAAGACAGGGTGGGGGCACTGAAGCTTTCTTT
.	TRBD2	TRBJ2-5	TRBV7-2	CASSRSGEETQYF	TGTGCCAGCAGCCGTAGCGGGGAAGAGACCCAGTACTTC
.	.	TRBJ2-7	TRBV12-3/TRBV12-4	CASSLSYGAEQYF	TGTGCCAGCAGTTTAAGTTATGGGGCCGAGCAGTACTTC
few	.	TRBJ2-3	TRBV7-9	CASSVPPGDTQYF	TGTGCCAGCAGCGTCCCGCCGGGGGATACGCAGTATTTT
.	.	TRBJ2-4	TRBV5-1	CASSPSGDAKNIQYF	TGCGCCAGCAGCCCCTCAGGGGATGCCAAAAACATTCAGTACTTC
.	.	TRBJ1-2	TRBV7-2	CASSAGLINYGYTF	TGTGCCAGCAGCGCAGGACTGATTAACTATGGCTACACCTTC
.	TRBD1	TRBJ1-2	TRBV30	CAWSDHTRQGNGYTF	TGTGCCTGGAGTGACCATACACGACAGGGCAATGGCTACACCTTC
.	.	TRBJ2-3	TRBV11-2	CASSLGYGRDTQYF	TGTGCCAGCAGCTTAGGCTATGGGAGAGATACGCAGTATTTT
.	.	TRBJ1-2	TRBV12-3/TRBV12-4	CASSLIGAVGYTF	TGTGCCAGCAGTTTAATAGGGGCCGTTGGCTACACCTTC
few	TRBD1	TRBJ2-7	TRBV9	CASSVGQDKSYEQYF	TGTGCCAGCAGCGTGGGACAGGATAAGTCCTACGAGCAGTACTTC
.	TRBD1	TRBJ2-3	TRBV7-2	CASSRQGQDTQYF	TGTGCCAGCAGTCGACAGGGTCAAGATACGCAGTATTTT
.	.	TRBJ2-6	TRBV28	CASRPISGANVLTF	TGTGCCAGCAGGCCGATCTCTGGGGCCAACGTCCTGACTTTC
.	TRBD2	TRBJ2-1	TRBV9	CASSVALAGNNEQFF	TGTGCCAGCAGCGTAGCACTAGCGGGTAACAATGAGCAGTTCTTC
.	.	TRBJ2-7	TRBV6-1	CASSEEGGQGSFEQYF	TGTGCCAGCAGTGAAGAAGGAGGGCAGGGAAGTTTCGAGCAGTACTTC
.	.	TRBJ2-3	TRBV29-1	CSVDAGSLPLTDTQYF	TGCAGCGTTGATGCGGGCAGCCTCCCCCTCACAGATACGCAGTATTTT
.	.	TRBJ2-1	TRBV7-2	CASSMDAYMVKNEQFF	TGTGCCAGCAGCATGGATGCATACATGGTGAAGAATGAGCAGTTCTTC
.	.	TRBJ2-6	TRBV5-1	CASISGDTSGANVLTF	TGCGCCAGCATCTCCGGAGATACGTCTGGGGCCAACGTCCTGACTTTC